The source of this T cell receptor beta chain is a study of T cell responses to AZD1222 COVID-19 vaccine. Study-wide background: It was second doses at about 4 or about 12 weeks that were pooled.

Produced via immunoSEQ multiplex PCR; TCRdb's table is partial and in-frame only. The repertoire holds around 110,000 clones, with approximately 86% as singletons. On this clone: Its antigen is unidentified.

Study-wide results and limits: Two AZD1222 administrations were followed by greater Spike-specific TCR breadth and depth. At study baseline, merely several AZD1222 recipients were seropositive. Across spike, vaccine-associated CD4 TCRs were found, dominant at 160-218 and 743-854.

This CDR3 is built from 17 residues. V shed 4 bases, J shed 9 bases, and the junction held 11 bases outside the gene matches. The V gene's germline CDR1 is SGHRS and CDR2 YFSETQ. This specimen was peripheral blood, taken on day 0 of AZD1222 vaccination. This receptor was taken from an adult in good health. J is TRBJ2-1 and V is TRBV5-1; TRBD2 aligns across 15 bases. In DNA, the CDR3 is TGCGCCAGCAGCCGGACGGGGACTAGCGGGAGGCAGGGTGAGCAGTTCTTC. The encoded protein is CASSRTGTSGRQGEQFF.